This T cell receptor (beta chain) originates from a study of T cell changes during pregnancy in multiple sclerosis. Sequenced by immunoSEQ multiplex PCR; TCRdb stores in-frame clones only, minus some. This table has tens of thousands of clones, over 85% appearing once. CDR1 and CDR2 from the germline V gene are MNHNS and SASEGT. The CDR3 extends over 15 amino acids. Trimming at V came to 3 bases and at J to 2 bases, leaving 2 bases not matched to a gene. The table lists this clone with a few counts. The sample in question was CD8+ T cells from peripheral blood mononuclear cells, obtained before pregnancy. This sequence joins TRBV6-1 and TRBJ2-5, with 11 bases aligning to TRBD2. This sequence originates from a female donor with multiple sclerosis, enrolled in a pregnancy study. The CDR3 DNA follows: TGTGCCAGCAGTGAGACTAGCGGGACACAAGAGACCCAGTACTTC. Translating it yields CASSETSGTQETQYF.